This TCR beta chain was sequenced in a study of STAT3 mutations in large granular lymphocyte leukemia (dated by TCRdb to the late 2010s). Some background on the complete study: Roughly half of the T-LGLL patients who were sequenced longitudinally carried canonical activating STAT3 mutations. More than half of T-LGLL patients received one or more immunosuppressive therapy regimens, with hematologic response in 40% to 50% of those treated. To reconstruct clonal hierarchy and dynamics, serial deep sequencing of TCRbeta CDR3 and STAT3 was performed in patients with T-cell large granular lymphocyte leukemia. Eighteen representative T-LGLL cases were selected from an initial cohort of 207 LGL patients for longitudinal TCRbeta and STAT3 sequencing. As controls within the study, a couple of patients with natural killer LGL leukemia were also sequenced longitudinally. Patients were sequenced at 4 time points on average, with the number of samplings per patient ranging from 2 to 8.

TCRbeta libraries were sequenced on an Illumina MiSeq, and an average of about 41,000 productive templates per sample was obtained. Multiplex PCR amplification was used to generate TCRbeta CDR3 libraries with the immunoSEQ assay. On the authors' methods: Repertoire diversity was calculated as previously defined, and values close to 0 indicated extremely monoclonal samples. TCRdb mirrors the immuneACCESS table, restricted to in-frame sequences. Some clones are absent from its copies; in checked studies, under half trace to an unresolved V gene, and the reason for the others is unknown. V and J calls plus clone size are reproduced from that table; the DNA served to infer D and trimming. This sample comprises over 25,000 clones, around three quarters of them detected only once. The top ten clones comprise approximately 30% of the sample. For this clone: Its antigen is not yet known. No base qualities exist here, and no much larger clone lies one base off it.

Results the study describes overall, beyond this receptor: Because codominant clonotypes persisted in some patients, a small but highly pathogenic clone may have been missed. All T-LGLL patients had at least one immunodominant TCRbeta clonotype, and roughly half had multiple immunodominant subclonotypes. In several patients, dominant TCR clone burden exceeded STAT3 mutant burden, suggesting STAT3 mutation arose secondarily within a pre-expanded clone. Variable intervals between samplings and differing treatment regimens complicated linking therapy response to changes in TCR clonal burden. In 6 of 18 patients, TCR clonotype switching occurred after therapy, and every newly emerging clone was STAT3 wild type. Because no samples were available when a clone first appeared, clonal expansion had to be inferred from samplings taken at other points.

The same DNA, extracted from blood mononuclear cells, served for both the TCR sequencing and the STAT3 sequencing. The specimen was peripheral blood mononuclear cells. The origin of this receptor is a woman between 50 and 59 years old with T-cell large granular lymphocyte leukemia. Some clones in this sample may be carry-over from other donors' samples. The age is the age at diagnosis.

The nucleotide sequence is TGTGCCAGCCGGACTAGCGGGGGGCCTTCCTACGAGCAGTACTTC. It translates as CASRTSGGPSYEQYF. The sequence joins TRBV6-1 to TRBJ2-7, with 14 central nucleotides matching TRBD2. From a lookup of the germline V gene, CDR1 and CDR2 are MNHNS and SASEGT. The V end gives up 8 bases and the J end 1 base, leaving 4 bases in the junction not matched to a gene. Measured from the cysteine to the phenylalanine, the CDR3 is 15 residues long. Of the read, only the CDR3 DNA is kept; its 45 bases are in frame from base 1.